The entry below gives a single T cell receptor (beta chain) sequence along with its context. This clonotype has more than one count but fewer than ten. No antigen is known for it. No much larger clone is present one base from it, and per-base qualities are unavailable. The data derive from a study of spatial heterogeneity in lung cancer (dated by TCRdb to 2018 to 2020). General notes on the study: The donors were some 76 patients from the lung TRACERx cohort who had early-stage, untreated non-small cell lung cancer. Follow-up PBMC samples were sequenced whenever the samples were available, and the median time to follow-up was approximately 24 months after resection. More beta-chain than alpha-chain transcripts were consistently detected, likely reflecting higher beta-chain transcript abundance. In the raw uncorrected reads, each unique combination of TCR and UMI appeared more than ten times on average. The study quantitatively compared TCR alpha and beta repertoires across multiple tumor regions, matched nontumor lung and blood in non-small cell lung cancer. TCR repertoire features were related to nonsynonymous mutation counts determined by whole-exome sequencing of tumor tissue. At surgery, both alpha and beta chains were TCR-sequenced in roughly 200 tumor regions, approximately 64 matched nontumor lung samples and around 50 PBMC samples. The research as a whole found: Ubiquitous expanded tumor TCRs were found in blood more often at tumor resection than at routine follow-up. Additional single-cell paired TCR alpha and beta sequencing was considered necessary to confirm, at a functional level, the hypothesis that regional TCRs recognize regional mutations. Only 15 or so patients were included in comparisons of baseline and follow-up blood repertoires.

What this sample's time point label stands for: blood at routine non-recurrence follow-up after resection. TCR sequencing used whole RNA extracted from tumor and nontumor lung tissue, or from cryopreserved PBMC samples, without cell sorting. A patient was chosen for TCR sequencing only when enough RNA was available from at least two tumor regions. Library construction relied on 5' RACE. Sequencing took place on a NextSeq 500. In the TCR library protocol, a unique molecular identifier was attached to each TCR cDNA molecule so that PCR and sequencing errors could be corrected. The authors processed their data as follows. TCR identification, UMI-based error correction and CDR3 extraction were all carried out with Decombinator tools. Expanded TCRs were defined as those above a frequency of 2 per 1,000, corresponding to the top 1% of the tumor frequency distribution. Each repertoire was subsampled 100 times to 5,000 TCRs, after which Renyi diversity was computed with the R vegan package. CDR3 similarity networks were built from amino acid triplet string-kernel similarity, connecting CDR3s with pairwise similarity above 0.82. TCRdb's own reprocessing of the public reads used fastp at Q25 and MiXCR and kept productive beta chains. Rows with a matching CDR3 protein are joined into one entry that keeps the most common DNA and genes. The V and J calls here are based on TCRdb, not the publication. For this sample the table gives about 100,000 distinct CDR3 sequences, of which roughly a fifth were detected only once. The ten largest make up just over 20% of the sample.

CDR1 SGHTA and CDR2 FQGNSA were looked up in the germline V gene. The junction shows trimming of 4 bases on V and 5 bases on J, plus 11 bases between the germline ends. CDR3 length: 13 amino acids, cysteine to phenylalanine. CDR3 DNA is the only sequence kept; it has 39 bases, read in frame from the first base. The TCR sequence derives from a male donor with early-stage non-small cell lung cancer. Recombination connected TRBV7-2 to TRBJ1-2; TRBD1 might be the D gene, on 6 matching bases. The sample here was PBMCs, taken at follow-up. In nucleotides, the sequence is TGTGCCAGCAGCTCCCCCGGACAGTATGGCTACACCTTC. This yields the protein CASSSPGQYGYTF.